A single T cell receptor beta chain is shown here with its context. Other DNA sequences in the same sample also yield this CDR3. The sample comes from a study of blood T cell repertoires in COVID-19. Overall study: Researchers got acute and convalescent COVID-19 samples from the United States, Italy and Spain. Sources were T cells, B-cell-depleted T cells, or PBMCs; the material itself was cDNA or gDNA.

V dropped 4 bases and J dropped 0 bases, with 10 bases sitting between them. CDR3 length: 16 amino acids. Germline CDR1 LNHDA, CDR2 SQIVND (reference sequence). Original methodology: Estimation of nucleated cell counts was performed using reference gene primer amplification. Method: immunoSEQ multiplex PCR; TCRdb's copy keeps in-frame clones and lacks some. The DNA was the basis for D and trimming; V, J and clone size are from that table. This sample has hundreds of thousands of clones, with 85% to 90% found just once. This clonotype was obtained from a woman aged 50 to 65 with active or convalescent COVID-19. The chain uses TRBV19 and TRBJ2-6; possible D gene TRBD2, 5 bases. Sequenced: peripheral blood. CDR3 residues: CASSNPGSSGANVLTF. In nucleotides, the CDR3 is TGTGCCAGTAGTAATCCTGGGAGCTCTGGGGCCAACGTCCTGACTTTC.